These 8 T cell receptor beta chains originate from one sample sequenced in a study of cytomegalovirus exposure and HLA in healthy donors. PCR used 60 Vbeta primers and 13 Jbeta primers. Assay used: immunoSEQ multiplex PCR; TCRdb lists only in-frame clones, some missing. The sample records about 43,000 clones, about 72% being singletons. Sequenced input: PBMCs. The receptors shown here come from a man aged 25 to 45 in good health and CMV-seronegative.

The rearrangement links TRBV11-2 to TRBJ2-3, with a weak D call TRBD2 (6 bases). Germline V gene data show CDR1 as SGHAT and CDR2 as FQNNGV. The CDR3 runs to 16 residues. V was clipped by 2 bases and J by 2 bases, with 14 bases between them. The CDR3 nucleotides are TGTGCCAGCAGCTTATTAACAGCGGGCCTCACAGATACGCAGTATTTT. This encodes CASSLLTAGLTDTQYF.

The CDR3 nucleotides are TGCAGCGCTTGGACAGGGGGCGTTTATGGCTACACCTTC. This translates into CSAWTGGVYGYTF. The chain employs TRBV29-1 and TRBJ1-2, with 11 bases aligning to TRBD1. V lost 7 bases to trimming and J lost 5 bases; unmatched junction nucleotides: 6. Germline V gives CDR1 SQVTM, CDR2 ANQGSEA. The CDR3 runs to 13 residues.

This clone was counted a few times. The chain's CDR3 is CASSSGTGRETQYF. DNA of the CDR3: TGCGCCAGCAGCTCCGGGACAGGGAGGGAGACCCAGTACTTC. The V gene is TRBV5-1, the J gene TRBJ2-5; 9 bases agree with TRBD1. The CDR3 length is 14 residues. V lost 3 bases and J lost 5; bases outside the gene matches: 5. From germline, CDR1 is SGHRS and CDR2 YFSETQ. The full variable domain, with the rest looked up from reference TRBV5-1 and TRBJ2-5, is KAGVTQTPRYLIKTRGQQVTLSCSPISGHRSVSWYQQTPGQGLQFLFEYFSETQRNKGNFPGRFSGRQFSNSRSEMNVSTLELGDSALYLCASSSGTGRETQYFGPGTRLLVL.

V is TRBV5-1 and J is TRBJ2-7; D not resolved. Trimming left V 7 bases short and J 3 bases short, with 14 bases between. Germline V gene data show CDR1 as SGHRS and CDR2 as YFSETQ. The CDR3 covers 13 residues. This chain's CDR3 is CASRSPEDYEQYF. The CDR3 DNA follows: TGCGCCAGCCGGAGTCCGGAAGACTACGAGCAGTACTTC. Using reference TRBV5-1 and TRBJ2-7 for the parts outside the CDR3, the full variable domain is KAGVTQTPRYLIKTRGQQVTLSCSPISGHRSVSWYQQTPGQGLQFLFEYFSETQRNKGNFPGRFSGRQFSNSRSEMNVSTLELGDSALYLCASRSPEDYEQYFGPGTRLTVT.

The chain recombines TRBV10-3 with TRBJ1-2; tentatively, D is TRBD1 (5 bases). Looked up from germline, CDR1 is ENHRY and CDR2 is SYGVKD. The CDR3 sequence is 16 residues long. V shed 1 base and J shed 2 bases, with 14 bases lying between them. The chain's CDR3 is CAISEWGVPANYGYTF. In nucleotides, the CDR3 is TGTGCCATCAGTGAGTGGGGGGTCCCCGCAAACTATGGCTACACCTTC.

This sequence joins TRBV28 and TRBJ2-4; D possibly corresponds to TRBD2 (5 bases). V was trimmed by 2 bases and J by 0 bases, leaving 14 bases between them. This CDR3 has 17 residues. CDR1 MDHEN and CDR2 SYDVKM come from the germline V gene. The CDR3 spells CASSLRLGRVAKNIQYF. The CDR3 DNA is TGTGCCAGCAGTTTAAGGCTAGGGAGAGTAGCCAAAAACATTCAGTACTTC. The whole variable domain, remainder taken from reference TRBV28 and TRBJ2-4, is DVKVTQSSRYLVKRTGEKVFLECVQDMDHENMFWYRQDPGLGLRLIYFSYDVKMKEKGDIPEGYSVSREKKERFSLILESASTNQTSMYLCASSLRLGRVAKNIQYFGAGTRLSVL.

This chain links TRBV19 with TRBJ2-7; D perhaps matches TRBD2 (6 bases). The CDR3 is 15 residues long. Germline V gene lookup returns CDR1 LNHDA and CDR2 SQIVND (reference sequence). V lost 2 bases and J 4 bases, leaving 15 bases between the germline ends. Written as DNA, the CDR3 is TGTGCCAGTAGTATACCGGGACTCGGACCTTACGAGCAGTACTTC. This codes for CASSIPGLGPYEQYF.

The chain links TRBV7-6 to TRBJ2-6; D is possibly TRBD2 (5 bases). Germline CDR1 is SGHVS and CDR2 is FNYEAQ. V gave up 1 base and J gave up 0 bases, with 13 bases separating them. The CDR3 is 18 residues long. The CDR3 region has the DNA TGTGCCAGCAGCTTAGTCGCCTTCGCGGGCTCTGGGGCCAACGTCCTGACTTTC. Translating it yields CASSLVAFAGSGANVLTF.